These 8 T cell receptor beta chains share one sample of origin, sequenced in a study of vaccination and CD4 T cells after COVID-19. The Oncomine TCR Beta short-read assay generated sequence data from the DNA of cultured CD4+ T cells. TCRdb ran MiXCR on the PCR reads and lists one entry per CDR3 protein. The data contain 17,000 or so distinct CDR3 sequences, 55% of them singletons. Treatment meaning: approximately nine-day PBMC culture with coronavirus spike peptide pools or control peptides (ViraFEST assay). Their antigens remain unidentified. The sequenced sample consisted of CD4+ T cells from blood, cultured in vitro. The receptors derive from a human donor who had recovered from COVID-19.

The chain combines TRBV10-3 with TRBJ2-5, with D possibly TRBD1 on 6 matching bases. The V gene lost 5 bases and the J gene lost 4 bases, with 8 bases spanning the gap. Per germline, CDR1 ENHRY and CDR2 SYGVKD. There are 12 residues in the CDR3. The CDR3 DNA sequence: TGTGCCATCAGTACAGGGCGAGAGACCCAGTACTTC. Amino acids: CAISTGRETQYF.

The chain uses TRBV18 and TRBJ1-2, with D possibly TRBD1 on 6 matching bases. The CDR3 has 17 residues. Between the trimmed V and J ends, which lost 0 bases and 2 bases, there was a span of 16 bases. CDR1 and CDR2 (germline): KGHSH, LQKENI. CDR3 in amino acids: CASSPPGGLGRNYGYTF. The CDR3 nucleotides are TGTGCCAGCTCACCACCTGGGGGCCTGGGACGGAACTATGGCTACACCTTC.

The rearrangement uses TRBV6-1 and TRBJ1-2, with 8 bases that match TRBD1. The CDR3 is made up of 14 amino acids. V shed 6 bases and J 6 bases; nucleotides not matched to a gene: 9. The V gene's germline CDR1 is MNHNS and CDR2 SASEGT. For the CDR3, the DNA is TGTGCCAGCAGGCCCCCAGGGGGCAGTCATGGCTACACCTTC. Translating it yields CASRPPGGSHGYTF.

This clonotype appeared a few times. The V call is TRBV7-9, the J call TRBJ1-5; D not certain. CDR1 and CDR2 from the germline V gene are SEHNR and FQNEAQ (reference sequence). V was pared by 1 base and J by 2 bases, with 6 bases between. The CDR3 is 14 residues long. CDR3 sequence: CASSLGSGNQPQHF. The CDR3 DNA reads TGTGCCAGCAGCTTAGGCAGCGGCAATCAGCCCCAGCATTTT.

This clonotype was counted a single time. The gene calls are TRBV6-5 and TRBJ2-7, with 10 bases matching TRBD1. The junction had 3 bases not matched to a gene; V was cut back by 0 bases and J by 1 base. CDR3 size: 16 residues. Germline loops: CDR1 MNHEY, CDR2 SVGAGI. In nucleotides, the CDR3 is TGTGCCAGCAGTTACTCGGGGGGACAGGGGTCCTACGAGCAGTACTTC. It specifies CASSYSGGQGSYEQYF.

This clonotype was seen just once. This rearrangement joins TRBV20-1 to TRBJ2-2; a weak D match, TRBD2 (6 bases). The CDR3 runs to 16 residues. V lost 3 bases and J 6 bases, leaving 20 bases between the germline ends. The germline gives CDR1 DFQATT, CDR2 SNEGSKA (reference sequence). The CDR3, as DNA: TGCAGTGCTAGTGGTGCGGGGAGGTCTTTCGCCGGGGAGCTGTTTTTT. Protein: CSASGAGRSFAGELFF.

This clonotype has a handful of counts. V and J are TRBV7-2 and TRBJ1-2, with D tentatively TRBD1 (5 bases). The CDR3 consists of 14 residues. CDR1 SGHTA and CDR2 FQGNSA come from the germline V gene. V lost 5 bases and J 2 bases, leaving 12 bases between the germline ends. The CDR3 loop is CASSPSTENYGYTF. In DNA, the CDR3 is TGTGCCAGCAGCCCATCGACAGAAAACTATGGCTACACCTTC.

Here the CDR3 reads CASTEPGLALTDTQYF. In DNA, the CDR3 is TGTGCCAGCACCGAGCCGGGACTAGCTCTCACAGATACGCAGTATTTT. The gene calls are TRBV28 and TRBJ2-3, with TRBD2 identical over 9 bases. The CDR3 runs to 16 residues. Looked up from germline, CDR1 is MDHEN and CDR2 is SYDVKM. The J segment lost 2 bases and the V segment lost 7 bases, leaving 10 bases of the junction unmatched.